The next 20 T cell receptor beta chains were all read from a single sample in a study of blood T cell repertoires in COVID-19 (TCRdb year 2020). The receptor library was made with the immunoSEQ multiplex PCR assay. The clones in this table, taken by TCRdb from immuneACCESS, are in-frame only. Not every clone is retained; where verified, under half of the shortfall comes from an unresolved V gene, and the cause of the rest is unknown. The sample contains under 200,000 clones, around nine tenths of them found a single time. Clones ranked in the top ten supply 2.5% to 4% of the sample. Specimen: peripheral blood. These receptors all stem from a man aged 70 or older with acute or convalescent COVID-19.

This clone has more than one count but fewer than ten. This chain links TRBV7-9 with TRBJ2-7; 7 bases are shared with TRBD1. The CDR3 totals 15 residues. V dropped 5 bases and J dropped 4; count of bases not matched to a gene: 11. Germline V gives CDR1 SEHNR, CDR2 FQNEAQ (reference sequence). This chain's CDR3 is CASSPGTPGGYEQYF. DNA of the CDR3: TGTGCCAGCAGCCCTGGTACCCCAGGGGGATACGAGCAGTACTTC.

This rearrangement joins TRBV10-1 to TRBJ2-4; D might be TRBD2 (5 bases). The CDR3 runs to 16 residues. V was pared by 7 bases and J by 2 bases, with 18 bases between. CDR1 and CDR2 from the germline V gene are WNHNN and SYGVQD (reference sequence). The CDR3 here is CASIPKKFGTKNIQYF. The CDR3 DNA sequence: TGCGCCAGCATTCCGAAAAAGTTCGGGACCAAAAACATTCAGTACTTC.

This sequence joins TRBV7-2 and TRBJ1-2; D is perhaps TRBD1 (6 bases). The germline CDR1 and CDR2 sequences are SGHTA and FQGNSA. V was cut by 5 bases and J by 4 bases, with 11 bases left in between. This CDR3 has 13 amino acids. The DNA of the CDR3 is TGTGCCAGCAGCGTGGACAGATCCTATGGCTACACCTTC. This gives the protein CASSVDRSYGYTF.

The chain recombines TRBV7-2 with TRBJ2-3; TRBD1 matches at 12 bases. Looked up from germline, CDR1 is SGHTA and CDR2 is FQGNSA. V was pared by 2 bases and J by 9 bases, with 3 bases of the junction left unmatched. The CDR3 is 14 amino acids. CDR3 in amino acids: CASSLRDRGHTQYF. The CDR3 nucleotides are TGTGCCAGCAGCTTAAGGGACAGGGGGCACACGCAGTATTTT.

This clone has just one count. V is TRBV12-3 or TRBV12-4 and J is TRBJ1-1, with 7 bases identical to TRBD1. The CDR3 has 11 residues. With 6 bases clipped from V and 11 bases from J, the junction kept 6 bases outside the gene matches. CDR3 in DNA: TGTGCCAGCAGAAAAGACAGGGTTGCTTTCTTT. Protein product: CASRKDRVAFF.

V usage is TRBV5-1 and J usage is TRBJ1-2; 11 nucleotides agree with TRBD1. The junction had 7 bases not matched to a gene; V was cut back by 4 bases and J by 8 bases. Germline V gene data show CDR1 as SGHRS and CDR2 as YFSETQ. This CDR3 is built from 14 residues. CDR3 loop: CASSRGQGGSGYTF. CDR3 DNA sequence: TGCGCCAGCAGCCGGGGACAGGGGGGGTCCGGCTACACCTTC.

The chain uses TRBV7-9 and TRBJ2-5, with 9 bases lining up with TRBD2. Germline lookup yields CDR1 SEHNR and CDR2 FQNEAQ (reference sequence). The CDR3 loop spans 19 amino acids. V lost 3 bases to trimming and J lost 5 bases; unmatched junction nucleotides: 19. This CDR3 is CASSLVRLAGPIRRETQYF. CDR3 coding DNA: TGTGCCAGCAGCTTGGTGCGGCTAGCGGGGCCTATACGGAGGGAGACCCAGTACTTC.

This clone was seen only a few times. The chain is built from TRBV5-1 and TRBJ2-2; TRBD2 matches 9 bases. Germline-derived CDR1 and CDR2 are SGHRS and YFSETQ. V lost 4 bases, J lost 2 bases, and 18 bases stayed unmatched. CDR3 length equals 20 residues. CDR3 coding DNA: TGCGCCAGCAGCCCGGACAGAGGGCGGGGGGGCAAGTCAAACACCGGGGAGCTGTTTTTT. As protein: CASSPDRGRGGKSNTGELFF.

J is TRBJ2-2 and V is TRBV12-3 or TRBV12-4; no reliable D call. V gave up 3 bases and J gave up 4 bases, with 3 bases separating them. The CDR3 is made up of 12 amino acids. CDR3 amino acids: CASSFITGELFF. The CDR3 nucleotides are TGTGCCAGCAGTTTCATCACCGGGGAGCTGTTTTTT.

The chain has TRBV10-3 and TRBJ1-2; tentatively, D is TRBD1 (6 bases). CDR1 and CDR2 (germline): ENHRY, SYGVKD. Trimming stripped 9 bases from V and 5 bases from J, with 13 bases between. This CDR3 spans 12 amino acids. The CDR3 protein is CAITQRGYGYTF. The CDR3 DNA follows: TGTGCCATAACTCAGAGGGGGTATGGCTACACCTTC.

The V and J genes are TRBV2 and TRBJ2-3; D ambiguous. V was clipped by 5 bases and J by 6 bases, with 9 bases between them. The CDR3 spans 12 residues. Germline V gives CDR1 SNHLY, CDR2 FYNNEI. CDR3 region: CASSSTWDTQYF. The CDR3 region has the DNA TGTGCCAGCAGTTCGACTTGGGATACGCAGTATTTT.

The J gene is TRBJ2-5, the V gene TRBV7-2, with D unresolved. Trimming removed 1 base from V and 5 bases from J, with 11 bases in between. Per the germline V gene, CDR1 is SGHTA and CDR2 is FQGNSA. The CDR3 runs to 14 residues. The CDR3 loop reads CASSLGFQLETQYF. CDR3 nucleotide sequence: TGTGCCAGCAGCTTAGGGTTTCAGTTGGAGACCCAGTACTTC.

The chain recombines TRBV18 with TRBJ1-6; the D gene is possibly TRBD1 (6 bases). CDR1 and CDR2 from the germline V gene are KGHSH and LQKENI. This CDR3 is built from 15 residues. Trimming took off 6 bases at V and 6 bases at J, with 15 bases between the two ends. The chain's CDR3 is CASSGVGGFNSPLHF. DNA for the CDR3: TGTGCCAGCTCGGGGGTAGGGGGATTTAATTCACCCCTCCACTTT.

This chain uses TRBV24-1 with TRBJ2-7; 7 bases align to TRBD1. CDR3 length: 14 residues. Germline V lookup: CDR1 KGHDR, CDR2 SFDVKD. V lost 4 bases, J lost 4 bases, and 6 bases stayed unmatched. CDR3 region: CATSDPGQKYEQYF. The DNA for the CDR3 is TGTGCCACCAGTGACCCGGGACAGAAGTACGAGCAGTACTTC.

The chain links TRBV7-9 to TRBJ1-3; the D gene is possibly TRBD1 (5 bases). The V and J ends lost 2 bases and 0 bases respectively, with 20 bases between them. This CDR3 contains 19 residues. Looked up from germline, CDR1 is SEHNR and CDR2 is FQNEAQ (reference sequence). CDR3 bases: TGTGCCAGCAGCTTACCCCTTACTCATCAGGGCCCCTCTGGAAACACCATATATTTT. Its translation: CASSLPLTHQGPSGNTIYF.

This clone was picked up a small number of times. The chain joins TRBV6-5 to TRBJ1-4; D is perhaps TRBD1 (6 bases). The CDR3 consists of 13 residues. With 8 bases removed from V and 6 bases from J, the gap between germline ends came to 13 bases. Per germline, CDR1 MNHEY and CDR2 SVGAGI. CDR3 sequence: CASGDTEYEKLFF. CDR3 coding DNA: TGTGCCAGCGGGGACACCGAATATGAAAAACTGTTTTTT.

The gene calls are TRBV7-3 and TRBJ1-1, with D hard to call. The V end lost 4 bases, the J end lost 2 bases, and 8 bases lay between the germline ends. The germline gives CDR1 SGHTA, CDR2 FQGTGA. The CDR3 covers 13 residues. The CDR3 sequence: CASSSQINTEAFF. The DNA of the CDR3 is TGTGCCAGCAGCTCACAGATTAACACTGAAGCTTTCTTT.

This clone was seen more than once but under ten times. This chain's CDR3 is CATSRSHTGGNQPQHF. DNA for the CDR3: TGTGCCACCAGCAGATCCCATACAGGGGGAAATCAGCCCCAGCATTTT. The chain has TRBV15 and TRBJ1-5; 8 positions agree with TRBD1. This CDR3 is built from 16 residues. Germline V gene lookup returns CDR1 LNHNV and CDR2 YYDKDF (reference sequence). J lost 4 bases, V lost 2 bases, and 7 bases had no gene match.

CDR3 bases: TGTGCCACCAGTTATGCAGGGGCAGAGACCCAGTACTTC. Protein product: CATSYAGAETQYF. The V call is TRBV24-1, the J call TRBJ2-5; D might be TRBD1 (6 bases). The CDR3 consists of 13 residues. Germline CDR1 and CDR2: KGHDR and SFDVKD. Trimming pared 6 bases from V and 4 bases from J, leaving 11 bases between.

V is TRBV6-5 and J is TRBJ2-1, with D perhaps TRBD1 (6 bases). This CDR3 has 15 residues. V was shortened by 6 bases and J by 2 bases, with 14 bases between the two germline ends. CDR1 and CDR2 (germline): MNHEY, SVGAGI. The chain's CDR3 is CASSRGWGAYNEQFF. In DNA, the CDR3 is TGTGCCAGCAGCAGGGGTTGGGGAGCCTACAATGAGCAGTTCTTC.